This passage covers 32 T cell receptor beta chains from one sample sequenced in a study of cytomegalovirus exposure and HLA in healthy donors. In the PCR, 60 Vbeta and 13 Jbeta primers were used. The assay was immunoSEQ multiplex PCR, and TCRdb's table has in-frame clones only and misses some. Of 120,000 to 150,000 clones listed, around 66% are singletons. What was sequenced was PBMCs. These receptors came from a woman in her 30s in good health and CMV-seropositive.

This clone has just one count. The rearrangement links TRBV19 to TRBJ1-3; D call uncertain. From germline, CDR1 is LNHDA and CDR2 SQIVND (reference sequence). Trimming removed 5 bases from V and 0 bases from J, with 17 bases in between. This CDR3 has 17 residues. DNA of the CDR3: TGTGCCAGTAGTCCCTGGGCCCTTTCCCACTCTGGAAACACCATATATTTT. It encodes CASSPWALSHSGNTIYF. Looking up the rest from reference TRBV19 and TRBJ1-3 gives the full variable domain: DGGITQSPKYLFRKEGQNVTLSCEQNLNHDAMYWYRQDPGQGLRLIYYSQIVNDFQKGDIAEGYSVSREKKESFPLTVTSAQKNPTAFYLCASSPWALSHSGNTIYFGEGSWLTVV.

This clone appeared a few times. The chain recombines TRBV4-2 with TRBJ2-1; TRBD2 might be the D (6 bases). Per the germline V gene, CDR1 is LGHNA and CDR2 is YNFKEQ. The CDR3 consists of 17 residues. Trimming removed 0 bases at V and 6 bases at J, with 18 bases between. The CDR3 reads CASSQDRAGPTFNEQFF. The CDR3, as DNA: TGTGCCAGCAGCCAAGATCGTGCGGGGCCCACTTTCAATGAGCAGTTCTTC.

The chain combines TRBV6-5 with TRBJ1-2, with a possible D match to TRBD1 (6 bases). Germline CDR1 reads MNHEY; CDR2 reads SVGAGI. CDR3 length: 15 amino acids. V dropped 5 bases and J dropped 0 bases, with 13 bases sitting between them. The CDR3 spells CASSTRGGPNYGYTF. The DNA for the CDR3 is TGTGCCAGCAGTACCAGGGGAGGGCCTAACTATGGCTACACCTTC.

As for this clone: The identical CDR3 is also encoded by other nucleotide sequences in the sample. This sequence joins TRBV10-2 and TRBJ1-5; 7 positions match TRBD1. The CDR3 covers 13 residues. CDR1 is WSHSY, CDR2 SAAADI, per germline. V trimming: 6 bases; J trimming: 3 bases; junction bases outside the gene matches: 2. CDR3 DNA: TGCGCCAGCAGGGGGACAGTCAATCAGCCCCAGCATTTT. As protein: CASRGTVNQPQHF.

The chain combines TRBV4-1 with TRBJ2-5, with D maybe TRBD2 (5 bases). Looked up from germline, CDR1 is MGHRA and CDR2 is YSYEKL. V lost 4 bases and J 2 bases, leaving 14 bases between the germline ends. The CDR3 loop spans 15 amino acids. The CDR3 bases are TGCGCCAGCAGCCGCGCCGGACTGTTTCAAGAGACCCAGTACTTC. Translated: CASSRAGLFQETQYF.

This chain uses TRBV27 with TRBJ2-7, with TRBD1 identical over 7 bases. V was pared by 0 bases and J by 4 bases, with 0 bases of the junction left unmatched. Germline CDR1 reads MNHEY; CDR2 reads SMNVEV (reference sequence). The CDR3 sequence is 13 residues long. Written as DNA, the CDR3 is TGTGCCAGCAGTTTATCGGGACAGTACGAGCAGTACTTC. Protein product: CASSLSGQYEQYF.

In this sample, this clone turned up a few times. The CDR3 DNA is TGTGCCAGCAGTTTCCGGGACAGGGTGGGCAACTCTGGAAACACCATATATTTT. Protein sequence: CASSFRDRVGNSGNTIYF. The chain employs TRBV27 and TRBJ1-3; TRBD1 matches at 9 bases. Germline loops: CDR1 MNHEY, CDR2 SMNVEV (reference sequence). The CDR3 has 18 residues. Germline trimming cut 3 bases from V and 0 bases from J; bases unmatched to any gene: 9.

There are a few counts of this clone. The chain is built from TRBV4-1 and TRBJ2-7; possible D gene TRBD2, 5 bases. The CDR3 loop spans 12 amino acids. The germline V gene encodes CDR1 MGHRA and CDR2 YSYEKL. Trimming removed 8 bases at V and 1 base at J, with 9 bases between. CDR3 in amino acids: CASSDYSYEQYF. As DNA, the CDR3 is TGCGCCAGCTCCGACTATTCCTACGAGCAGTACTTC.

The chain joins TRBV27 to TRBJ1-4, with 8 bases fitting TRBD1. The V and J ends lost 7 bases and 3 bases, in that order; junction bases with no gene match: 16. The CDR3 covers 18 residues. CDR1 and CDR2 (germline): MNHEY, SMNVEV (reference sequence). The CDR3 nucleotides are TGTGCCAGCAAAGGGGGCTTCGTCAGGGGGCTTCCTAATGAAAAACTGTTTTTT. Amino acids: CASKGGFVRGLPNEKLFF.

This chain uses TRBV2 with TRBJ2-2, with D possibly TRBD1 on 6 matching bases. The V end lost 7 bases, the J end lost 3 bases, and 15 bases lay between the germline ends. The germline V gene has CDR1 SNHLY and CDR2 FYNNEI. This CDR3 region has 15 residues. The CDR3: CASNFGTTDTGELFF. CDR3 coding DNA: TGTGCCAGCAACTTCGGGACAACTGACACCGGGGAGCTGTTTTTT. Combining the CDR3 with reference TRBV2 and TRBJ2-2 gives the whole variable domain EPEVTQTPSHQVTQMGQEVILRCVPISNHLYFYWYRQILGQKVEFLVSFYNNEISEKSEIFDDQFSVERPDGSNFTLKIRSTKLEDSAMYFCASNFGTTDTGELFFGEGSRLTVL.

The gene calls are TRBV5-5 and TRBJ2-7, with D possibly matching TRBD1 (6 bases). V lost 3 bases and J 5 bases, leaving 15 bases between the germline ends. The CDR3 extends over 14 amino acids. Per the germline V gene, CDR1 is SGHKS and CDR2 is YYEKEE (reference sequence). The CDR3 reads CASSWTAVVNEQYF. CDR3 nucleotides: TGTGCCAGCAGCTGGACAGCAGTGGTCAACGAGCAGTACTTC.

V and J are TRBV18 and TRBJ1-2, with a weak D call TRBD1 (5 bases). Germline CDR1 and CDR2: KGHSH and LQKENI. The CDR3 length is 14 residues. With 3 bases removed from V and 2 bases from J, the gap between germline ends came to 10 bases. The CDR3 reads CASSPAGLNYGYTF. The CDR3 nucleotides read TGTGCCAGCTCACCGGCAGGGTTGAACTATGGCTACACCTTC.

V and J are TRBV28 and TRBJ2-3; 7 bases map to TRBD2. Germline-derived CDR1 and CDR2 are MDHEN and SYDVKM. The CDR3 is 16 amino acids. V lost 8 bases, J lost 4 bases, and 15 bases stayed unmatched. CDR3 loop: CASGGGGAGLSDTQYF. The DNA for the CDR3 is TGTGCCAGCGGGGGGGGTGGGGCAGGGTTATCAGATACGCAGTATTTT.

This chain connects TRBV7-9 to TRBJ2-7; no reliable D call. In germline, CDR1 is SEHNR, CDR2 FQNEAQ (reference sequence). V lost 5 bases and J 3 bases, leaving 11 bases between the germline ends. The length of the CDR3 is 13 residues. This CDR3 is CASSALNGYEQYF. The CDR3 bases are TGTGCCAGCAGCGCCCTCAACGGCTACGAGCAGTACTTC.

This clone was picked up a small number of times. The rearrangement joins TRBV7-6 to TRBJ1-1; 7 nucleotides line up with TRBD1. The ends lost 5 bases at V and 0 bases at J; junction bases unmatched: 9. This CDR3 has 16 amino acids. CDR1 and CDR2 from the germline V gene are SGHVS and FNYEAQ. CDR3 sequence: CASSRSGGLLNTEAFF. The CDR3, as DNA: TGTGCCAGCAGCCGCTCAGGGGGACTCCTGAACACTGAAGCTTTCTTT.

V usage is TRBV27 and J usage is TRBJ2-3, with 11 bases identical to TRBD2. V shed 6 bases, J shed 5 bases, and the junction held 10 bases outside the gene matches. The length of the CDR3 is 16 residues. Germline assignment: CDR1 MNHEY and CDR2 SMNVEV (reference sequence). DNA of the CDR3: TGTGCCAGCAGACCAACTAGCGGGGGAGGGAGAGATACGCAGTATTTT. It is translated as CASRPTSGGGRDTQYF.

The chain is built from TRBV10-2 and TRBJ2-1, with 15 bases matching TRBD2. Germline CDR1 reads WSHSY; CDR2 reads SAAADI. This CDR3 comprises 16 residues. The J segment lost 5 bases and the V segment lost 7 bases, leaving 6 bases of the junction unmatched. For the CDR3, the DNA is TGCGCCAGCACCACTGGACTAGCGGGAGGGAACAATGAGCAGTTCTTC. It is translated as CASTTGLAGGNNEQFF.

The CDR3 reads CASSLFTVGDGYTF. The CDR3 DNA follows: TGCGCCAGCAGCTTATTTACGGTCGGAGATGGCTACACCTTC. V and J are TRBV5-1 and TRBJ1-2; no clear D gene. The V end lost 2 bases, the J end lost 6 bases, and 14 bases lay between the germline ends. Per germline, CDR1 SGHRS and CDR2 YFSETQ. This CDR3 region has 14 residues.

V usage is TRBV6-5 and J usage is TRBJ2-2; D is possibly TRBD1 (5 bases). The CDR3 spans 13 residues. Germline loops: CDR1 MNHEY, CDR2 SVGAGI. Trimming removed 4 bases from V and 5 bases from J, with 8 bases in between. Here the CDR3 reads CASSFQGTGELFF. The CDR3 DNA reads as TGTGCCAGCAGTTTCCAGGGAACCGGGGAGCTGTTTTTT.

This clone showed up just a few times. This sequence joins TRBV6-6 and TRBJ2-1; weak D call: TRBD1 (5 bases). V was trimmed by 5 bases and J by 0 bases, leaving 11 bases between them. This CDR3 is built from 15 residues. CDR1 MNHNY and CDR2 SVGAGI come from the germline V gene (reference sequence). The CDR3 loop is CASSGASSSYNEQFF. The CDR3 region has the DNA TGTGCCAGCAGTGGGGCTTCCAGCTCCTACAATGAGCAGTTCTTC.

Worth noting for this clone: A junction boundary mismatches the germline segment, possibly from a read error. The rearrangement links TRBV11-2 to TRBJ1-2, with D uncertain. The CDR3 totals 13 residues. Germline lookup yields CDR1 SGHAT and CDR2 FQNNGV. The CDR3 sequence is CASSLNPKYGYTF. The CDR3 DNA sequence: TGTGCCAGCAGCTTAAACCCTAAGTATGGCTACACCTTC.

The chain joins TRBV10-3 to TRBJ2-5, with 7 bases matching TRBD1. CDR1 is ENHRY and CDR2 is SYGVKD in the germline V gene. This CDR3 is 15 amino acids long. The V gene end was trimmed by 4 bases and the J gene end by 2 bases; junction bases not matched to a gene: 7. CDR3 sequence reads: CAISASGTEQETQYF. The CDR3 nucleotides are TGTGCCATCAGTGCCTCTGGGACAGAGCAAGAGACCCAGTACTTC.

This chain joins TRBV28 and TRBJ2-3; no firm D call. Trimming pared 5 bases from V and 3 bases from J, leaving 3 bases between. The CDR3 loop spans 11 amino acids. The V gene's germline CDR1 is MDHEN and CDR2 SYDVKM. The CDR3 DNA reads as TGTGCCAGCAGTCGGACAGATACGCAGTATTTT. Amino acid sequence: CASSRTDTQYF.

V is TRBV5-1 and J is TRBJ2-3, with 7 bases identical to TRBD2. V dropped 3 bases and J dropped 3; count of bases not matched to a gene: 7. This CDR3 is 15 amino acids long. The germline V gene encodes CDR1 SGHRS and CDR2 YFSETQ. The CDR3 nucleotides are TGCGCCAGCAGCTCCTTCTGGGGGGGAACAGATACGCAGTATTTT. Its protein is CASSSFWGGTDTQYF.

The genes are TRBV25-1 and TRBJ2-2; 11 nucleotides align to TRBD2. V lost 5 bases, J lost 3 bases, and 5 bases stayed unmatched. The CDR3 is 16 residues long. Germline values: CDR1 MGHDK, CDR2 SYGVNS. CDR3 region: CASSRLAGGHTGELFF. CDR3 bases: TGTGCCAGCAGTAGGCTAGCGGGAGGTCACACCGGGGAGCTGTTTTTT.

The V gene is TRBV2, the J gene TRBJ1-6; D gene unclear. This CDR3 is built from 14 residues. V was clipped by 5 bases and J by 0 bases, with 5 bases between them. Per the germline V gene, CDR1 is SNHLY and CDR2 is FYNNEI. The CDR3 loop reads CASSRSSYNSPLHF. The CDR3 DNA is TGTGCCAGCAGTCGTAGCTCCTATAATTCACCCCTCCACTTT. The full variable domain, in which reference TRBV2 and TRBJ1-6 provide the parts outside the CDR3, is EPEVTQTPSHQVTQMGQEVILRCVPISNHLYFYWYRQILGQKVEFLVSFYNNEISEKSEIFDDQFSVERPDGSNFTLKIRSTKLEDSAMYFCASSRSSYNSPLHFGNGTRLTVT.

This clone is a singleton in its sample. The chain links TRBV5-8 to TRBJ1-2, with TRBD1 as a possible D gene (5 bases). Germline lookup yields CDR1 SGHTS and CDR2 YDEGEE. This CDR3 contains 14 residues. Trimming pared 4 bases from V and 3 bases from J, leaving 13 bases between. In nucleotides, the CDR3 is TGTGCCAGCAGCCATAGGGGCGGGGACTATGGCTACACCTTC. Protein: CASSHRGGDYGYTF.

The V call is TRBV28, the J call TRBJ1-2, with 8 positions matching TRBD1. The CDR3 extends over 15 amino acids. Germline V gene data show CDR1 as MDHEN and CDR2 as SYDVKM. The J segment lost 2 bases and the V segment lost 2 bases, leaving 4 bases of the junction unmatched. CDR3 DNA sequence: TGTGCCAGCAGTTTACCAGGACAGGGAAACTATGGCTACACCTTC. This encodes CASSLPGQGNYGYTF.

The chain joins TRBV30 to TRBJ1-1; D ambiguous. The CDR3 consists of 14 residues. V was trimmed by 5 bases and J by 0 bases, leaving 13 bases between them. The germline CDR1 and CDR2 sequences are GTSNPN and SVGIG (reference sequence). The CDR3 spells CAWGIGELNTEAFF. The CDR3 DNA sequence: TGTGCCTGGGGTATTGGGGAGCTGAACACTGAAGCTTTCTTT.

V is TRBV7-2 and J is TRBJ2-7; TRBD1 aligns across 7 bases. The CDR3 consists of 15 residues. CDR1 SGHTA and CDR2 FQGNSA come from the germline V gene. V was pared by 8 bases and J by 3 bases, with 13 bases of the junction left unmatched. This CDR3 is CASHDTGTAFYEQYF. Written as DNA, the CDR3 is TGTGCCAGCCACGATACCGGGACAGCTTTCTACGAGCAGTACTTC.

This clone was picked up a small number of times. CDR3 in amino acids: CASSHRTVYEQYF. The CDR3 bases are TGTGCCAGCAGTCACCGGACAGTCTACGAGCAGTACTTC. The chain joins TRBV28 to TRBJ2-7, with a tentative D call TRBD1 (6 bases). This CDR3 is built from 13 residues. The germline V and J ends were trimmed by 5 bases and 3 bases, with 11 bases remaining between them. Germline CDR1 reads MDHEN; CDR2 reads SYDVKM. Drawing the rest from reference TRBV28 and TRBJ2-7, the complete variable domain is DVKVTQSSRYLVKRTGEKVFLECVQDMDHENMFWYRQDPGLGLRLIYFSYDVKMKEKGDIPEGYSVSREKKERFSLILESASTNQTSMYLCASSHRTVYEQYFGPGTRLTVT.

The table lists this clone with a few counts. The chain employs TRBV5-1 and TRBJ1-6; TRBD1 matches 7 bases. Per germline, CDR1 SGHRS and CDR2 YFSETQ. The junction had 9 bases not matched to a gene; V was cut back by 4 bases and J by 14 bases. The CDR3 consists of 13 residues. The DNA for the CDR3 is TGCGCCAGCAGCGTAGGGACAGAGAATTCCCTCCACTTT. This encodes CASSVGTENSLHF.